This TCR beta chain was sequenced during a study of T cells in Graves' hyperthyroidism and ophthalmopathy. Study-wide findings and caveats: Most thyroid clonotypes with frequency above 0.001 were detected in blood.

RNA transcripts gave rise to amplified TCR beta CDR3 regions. Carried out on the TCR CDR3, a first-round RT-PCR used the HTBI primer set. TCRdb re-derived calls from the multiplex PCR reads in MiXCR, one entry per CDR3 protein. The data show under 450,000 distinct CDR3 sequences, approximately 13% seen once. Extraction of PBMCs used roughly 9.3 ml of fresh peripheral blood. Germline CDR1 is SGHVS and CDR2 is FNYEAQ. With termini counted, the CDR3 has 15 amino acids. Note on this clonotype: What it binds is not known. A much larger clone lies one base from this, so it may be a read error. The DNA is omitted, as the CDR3 cannot be located on it reliably, and the CDR3 follows TCRdb's listing.

The J gene is TRBJ1-3, the V gene TRBV7-6; the table's D call, TRBD1, has no DNA check behind it. This clonotype was sampled from a man younger than 45 with Graves' hyperthyroidism that later progressed to Graves' ophthalmopathy. Specimen: blood. This CDR3 is CASSFGGGAGNTIHF.